The TCR beta chain described here comes from a study of blood T cell repertoires in COVID-19. The protocol was immunoSEQ multiplex PCR, while the TCRdb copy is restricted to in-frame clones and leaves out a portion. The table lists roughly 230,000 clones, about 90% of them singletons. In germline, CDR1 is LNHDA, CDR2 SQIVND (reference sequence). This CDR3 has 17 amino acids. V shed 6 bases and J 4 bases; nucleotides not matched to a gene: 14. The genes are TRBV19 and TRBJ1-1; 10 positions match TRBD1. The sequence derives from a woman aged 25 to 39 with acute COVID-19. Material for sequencing was PBMCs or T cells enriched from blood (not recorded which). This chain's CDR3 is CASSRDRGTGHGTEAFF. The CDR3, as DNA: TGTGCCAGTAGCAGGGACAGGGGCACAGGACATGGCACTGAAGCTTTCTTT.